This T cell receptor (beta chain) derives from a study of regulatory T cells in long-lasting Graves disease. Background on the study: Those with persistent Graves' disease had received antithyroid drugs for over 5 years with positive TSH receptor antibodies.

Library construction for TCR beta used iRepertoire HTBI primers and Arm-PCR of CDR3 regions. TCRdb reprocessed the multiplex PCR reads with MiXCR, giving one entry per CDR3 protein. The top ten hold less than 25% of the sample, which has 350,000 to 450,000 distinct CDR3 sequences, around 20% seen once. As for time point: persistent/refractory GD, antithyroid drugs over 5 years with positive TRAb. PBMC RNA was the source of the TCR library. The CDR3 is 14 residues long. Germline V gives CDR1 LNHDA, CDR2 SQIVND (reference sequence). The V and J ends lost 10 bases and 0 bases respectively, with 15 bases between them.

The sequences come from peripheral blood mononuclear cells (PBMCs), collected when the disease was refractory, from a patient treated with antithyroid drugs. This receptor was obtained from a female donor with Graves disease. The chain couples TRBV19 to TRBJ1-1; weak D call: TRBD1 (5 bases). This CDR3 reads CANLGMGVNTEAFF. For the CDR3, the DNA is TGTGCCAACCTGGGGATGGGGGTGAACACTGAAGCTTTCTTT.